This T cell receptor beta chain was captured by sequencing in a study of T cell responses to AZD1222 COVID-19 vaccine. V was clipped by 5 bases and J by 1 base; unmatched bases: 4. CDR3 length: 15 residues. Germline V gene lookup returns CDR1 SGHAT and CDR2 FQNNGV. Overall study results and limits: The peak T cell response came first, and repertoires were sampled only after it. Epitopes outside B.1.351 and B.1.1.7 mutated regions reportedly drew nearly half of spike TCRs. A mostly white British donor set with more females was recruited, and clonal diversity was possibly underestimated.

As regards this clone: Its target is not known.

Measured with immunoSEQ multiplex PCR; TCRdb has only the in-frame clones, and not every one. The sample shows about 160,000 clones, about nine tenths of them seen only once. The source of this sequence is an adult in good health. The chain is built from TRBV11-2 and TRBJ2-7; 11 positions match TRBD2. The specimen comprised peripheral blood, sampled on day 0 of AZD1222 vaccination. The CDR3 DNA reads TGTGCCAGCAGCGTGACTAGCGGGACTTCCTACGAGCAGTACTTC. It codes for CASSVTSGTSYEQYF.